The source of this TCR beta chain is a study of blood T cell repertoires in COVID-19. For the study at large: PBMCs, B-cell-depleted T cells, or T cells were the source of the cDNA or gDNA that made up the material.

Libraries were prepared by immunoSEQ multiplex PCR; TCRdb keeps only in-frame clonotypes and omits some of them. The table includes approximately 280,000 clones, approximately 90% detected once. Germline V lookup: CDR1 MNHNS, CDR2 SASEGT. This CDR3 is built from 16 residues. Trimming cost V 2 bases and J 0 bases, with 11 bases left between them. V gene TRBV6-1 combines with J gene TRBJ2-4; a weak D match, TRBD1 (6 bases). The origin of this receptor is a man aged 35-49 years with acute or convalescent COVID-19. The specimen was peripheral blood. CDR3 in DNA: TGTGCCAGCAGTGAAAGGGGGTTCCTAGCCAAAAACATTCAGTACTTC. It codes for CASSERGFLAKNIQYF.